The 25 T cell receptor beta chains below all came from one sample that was sequenced in a study of blood T cells in healthy people across ages. The use of a sample-barcoded 5' primer and a J-beta primer mix characterized a second PCR of roughly 6 to 12 cycles. TCRdb reanalysed the 5' RACE reads using MiXCR and keeps one entry per CDR3 protein. The sample records around 870,000 distinct CDR3 sequences, roughly 26% being singletons. The sample taken for sequencing was blood. These receptors all come from a woman aged 80 or over in good health.

This clonotype showed up many times. CDR3 sequence: CAIQPTSGGQETQYF. As DNA, the CDR3 is TGTGCCATCCAACCGACTAGCGGGGGGCAAGAGACCCAGTACTTC. The V gene is TRBV24-1, the J gene TRBJ2-5; 13 nucleotides match TRBD2. The CDR3 extends over 15 amino acids. In germline, CDR1 is KGHDR, CDR2 SFDVKD. The J segment lost 2 bases and the V segment lost 11 bases, leaving 7 bases of the junction unmatched.

In the case of this clonotype: A read error may explain this, as a much larger clone is one base away. This chain connects TRBV5-1 to TRBJ1-2; possible D gene TRBD1, 6 bases. CDR3 length equals 15 residues. The V end was cut by 7 bases, the J end by 7 bases, with 23 bases between. The germline V gene encodes CDR1 SGHRS and CDR2 YFSETQ. The chain's CDR3 is CASGLRTPGEIGYTF. DNA for the CDR3: TGCGCCAGCGGCCTCCGCACCCCAGGGGAAATTGGCTACACCTTC.

In this sample, this clonotype turned up many times. The gene calls are TRBV5-1 and TRBJ2-7, with TRBD2 as a possible D gene (6 bases). CDR1 and CDR2 from the germline V gene are SGHRS and YFSETQ. This CDR3 is built from 13 residues. The V gene lost 1 base and the J gene lost 5 bases, with 10 bases spanning the gap. The CDR3, as DNA: TGCGCCAGCAGCTTGTCGGGGGAGCACGAGCAGTACTTC. It is translated as CASSLSGEHEQYF. Supplemented by reference TRBV5-1 and TRBJ2-7, the full variable domain reads KAGVTQTPRYLIKTRGQQVTLSCSPISGHRSVSWYQQTPGQGLQFLFEYFSETQRNKGNFPGRFSGRQFSNSRSEMNVSTLELGDSALYLCASSLSGEHEQYFGPGTRLTVT.

The CDR3 coding sequence is TGTGCCAGCAGCGTAGGCGGTAGCGGGACTAGCACAGATACGCAGTATTTT. It is translated as CASSVGGSGTSTDTQYF. V and J are TRBV9 and TRBJ2-3, with 8 nucleotides matching TRBD2. This CDR3 contains 17 residues. Trimming at V came to 0 bases and at J to 0 bases, leaving 6 bases not matched to a gene. Germline V gene sequence: CDR1 SGDLS, CDR2 YYNGEE.

This clonotype was recorded a few times. The chain couples TRBV20-1 to TRBJ2-7, with 7 positions matching TRBD2. Germline CDR1 and CDR2: DFQATT and SNEGSKA (reference sequence). The CDR3 is made up of 14 amino acids. The J segment lost 2 bases and the V segment lost 0 bases, leaving 4 bases of the junction unmatched. As DNA, the CDR3 is TGCAGTGCTAGAGATATCGGGACTACCTACGAGCAGTACTTC. Protein: CSARDIGTTYEQYF.

Of note for this clonotype: Being one base from a much bigger clone, this may be a read error. The J gene is TRBJ2-1, the V gene TRBV7-2, with D unresolved. The J call is uncertain, as TRBJ2-7 better fits the DNA end. This CDR3 has 14 amino acids. The V gene's germline CDR1 is SGHTA and CDR2 FQGNSA. For the CDR3, the DNA is TGTGCCAGCAGCTTGGGGATGGGGTTGAATGAGCAGTACTTC. Translation: CASSLGMGLNEQYF.

This clonotype was seen ten or more times. The gene calls are TRBV6-2 or TRBV6-3 and TRBJ2-1, with D perhaps TRBD1 or TRBD2 (5 bases each). The germline gives CDR1 MNHEY, CDR2 SVGEGT. Between the trimmed V and J ends, which lost 6 bases and 4 bases, there was a span of 16 bases. The length of the CDR3 is 15 residues. The CDR3 DNA reads TGTGCCAGCAGAGGGACCCCCGCTATGTACAATGAGCAGTTCTTC. It translates to CASRGTPAMYNEQFF.

V and J are TRBV6-2 or TRBV6-3 and TRBJ1-5; 10 nucleotides match TRBD1. The CDR3 contains 15 residues. Germline V CDR1 and CDR2: MNHEY, SVGEGT. V lost 3 bases and J lost 6; bases outside the gene matches: 5. In DNA, the CDR3 is TGTGCCAGCAGTTATGGGGACAGGGGAGGTCAGCCCCAGCATTTT. Translation gives CASSYGDRGGQPQHF.

This clonotype was picked up many times. V usage is TRBV3-1 and J usage is TRBJ1-2, with 8 bases lining up with TRBD1. Germline CDR1 and CDR2: LGHDT and YNNKEL (reference sequence). This CDR3 comprises 16 residues. Trimming took 2 bases from V and 0 from J; bases not matched to a gene: 5. DNA for the CDR3: TGTGCCAGCAGCCAAATAACAGGGGGTTCTAACTATGGCTACACCTTC. This encodes CASSQITGGSNYGYTF.

This clonotype was counted many times. The J gene is TRBJ2-1, the V gene TRBV11-2; 14 bases are a match to TRBD2. Looked up from germline, CDR1 is SGHAT and CDR2 is FQNNGV. V gave up 1 base and J gave up 10 bases; unmatched junction bases: 9. This CDR3 spans 17 amino acids. The CDR3 DNA sequence: TGTGCCAGCAGCTTAGGGGTATCCGGGACTAGCGGGGGAGAGCAGTTCTTC. Protein product: CASSLGVSGTSGGEQFF.

This clonotype occurred a few times. A junction end diverges from the germline sequence, so it may reflect a read error. The chain employs TRBV20-1 and TRBJ2-1; the match to TRBD1 covers 7 bases. Germline V CDR1 and CDR2: DFQATT, SNEGSKA (reference sequence). The CDR3 length is 12 residues. The CDR3 DNA sequence: TGCAGTGCTGGAGAGGGACAGCGAGAGCAGTTCTTC. This translates into CSAGEGQREQFF.

This clonotype was observed once. The gene calls are TRBV27 and TRBJ2-1; TRBD1 matches at 10 bases. Germline V lookup: CDR1 MNHEY, CDR2 SMNVEV (reference sequence). V was pared by 6 bases and J by 6 bases, with 11 bases of the junction left unmatched. The CDR3 loop spans 16 amino acids. The CDR3 spells CASRSWDRGRVNEQFF. CDR3 in DNA: TGTGCCAGCAGGAGTTGGGACAGGGGAAGGGTCAATGAGCAGTTCTTC.

This clonotype occurred a few times. A much larger clone differs from this one at a single base, so this may be a read error. The chain uses TRBV5-1 and TRBJ1-2; D is perhaps TRBD1 (6 bases). CDR3 length equals 12 residues. Per germline, CDR1 SGHRS and CDR2 YFSETQ. The CDR3 here is CASSLDRDGNTF. CDR3 bases: TGCGCCAGCAGCTTGGACAGGGATGGCAACACCTTC.

With respect to this clonotype: Since a much larger clone is just one base distant, this may be a read error. This chain connects TRBV6-4 to TRBJ2-1; no definite D call. This CDR3 comprises 12 residues. CDR1 and CDR2 from the germline V gene are MRHNA and SNTAGT. CDR3: CAGSDSSNEQFF. As DNA, the CDR3 is TGTGCCGGCAGTGACTCGTCGAATGAGCAGTTCTTC.

As to this clonotype: This could be a read error, since a much larger clone is one nucleotide away. The rearrangement joins TRBV4-2 to TRBJ1-5, with D possibly matching TRBD1 (6 bases). Per germline, CDR1 LGHNA and CDR2 YNFKEQ. Trimming stripped 4 bases from V and 8 bases from J, with 15 bases between. The CDR3 has 14 residues. The DNA for the CDR3 is TGTGCCAGCAGCCGGGCCTCCGGGACAAAGCCCCAGCATTTT. Its translation is CASSRASGTKPQHF.

This clonotype was counted ten times or more. The chain joins TRBV27 to TRBJ2-1; D uncertain. V lost 3 bases and J 6 bases, leaving 15 bases between the germline ends. Germline V gene sequence: CDR1 MNHEY, CDR2 SMNVEV (reference sequence). The CDR3 totals 15 residues. The CDR3 nucleotides read TGTGCCAGCAGTTTTAAGGGTACCGGTACCAATGAGCAGTTCTTC. Translation gives CASSFKGTGTNEQFF.

In this sample, this clonotype turned up many times. The chain uses TRBV5-5 and TRBJ2-6; D uncertain. The CDR3 is 14 residues long. V was cut by 7 bases and J by 3 bases, with 11 bases left in between. CDR1 SGHKS and CDR2 YYEKEE come from the germline V gene (reference sequence). CDR3 amino acids: CASERFDGANVLTF. DNA for the CDR3: TGTGCCAGCGAACGGTTTGATGGGGCCAACGTCCTGACTTTC.

This clonotype was seen a handful of times. The chain carries TRBV12-3 or TRBV12-4 and TRBJ2-2; TRBD1 aligns across 9 bases. CDR3 length: 15 amino acids. Trimming took 9 bases from V and 1 from J; bases not matched to a gene: 6. The DNA of the CDR3 is TGTGCCAGGCTTCCGGGACAGGGGAACACCGGGGAGCTGTTTTTT. Translating gives CARLPGQGNTGELFF.

The CDR3 protein is CSASPASGPPQHF. The CDR3 nucleotides are TGCAGTGCTAGTCCTGCGTCGGGGCCGCCCCAGCATTTT. The V call is TRBV20-1, the J call TRBJ1-5, with D possibly TRBD1 on 5 matching bases. CDR1 is DFQATT and CDR2 is SNEGSKA in the germline V gene (reference sequence). The CDR3 has 13 residues. V was clipped by 3 bases and J by 9 bases, with 15 bases between them.

This clonotype was observed once. This may be a read error: a much more frequent sequence differs by one nucleotide. The chain couples TRBV20-1 to TRBJ2-1; D ambiguous. The CDR3 loop spans 15 amino acids. CDR1 is DFQATT and CDR2 is SNEGSKA in the germline V gene (reference sequence). V dropped 0 bases and J dropped 10 bases, with 19 bases sitting between them. This chain's CDR3 is CSARDRTIASGEQFF. CDR3 nucleotides: TGCAGTGCTAGAGATAGAACTATCGCGTCCGGGGAGCAGTTCTTC.

V is TRBV6-1 and J is TRBJ2-2; tentative D call: TRBD2 (5 bases). CDR1 and CDR2 from the germline V gene are MNHNS and SASEGT. The CDR3 sequence is 15 residues long. Trimming stripped 5 bases from V and 0 bases from J, with 10 bases between. The CDR3 sequence: CASSFTGANTGELFF. The DNA for the CDR3 is TGTGCCAGCAGTTTCACCGGGGCGAACACCGGGGAGCTGTTTTTT.

This clonotype was detected only a few times. The chain has TRBV6-5 and TRBJ2-2; possibly TRBD1 or TRBD2 for D (5 bases each). This CDR3 region has 14 residues. Germline-derived CDR1 and CDR2 are MNHEY and SVGAGI. Trimming pared 6 bases from V and 5 bases from J, leaving 13 bases between. The CDR3 protein is CASRRDPGTGELFF. The CDR3 bases are TGTGCCAGCAGGAGGGACCCGGGGACCGGGGAGCTGTTTTTT.

This clonotype was found a few times. At one end, the junction sequence differs from germline, possibly due to a read error. This chain links TRBV11-2 with TRBJ2-5; a possible D gene is TRBD2 (6 bases). The end of the DNA fits TRBJ2-7 better, so the J call may be wrong. Germline lookup yields CDR1 SGHAT and CDR2 FQNNGV. The CDR3 runs to 15 residues. CDR3 in amino acids: CTSSLDLGLRYEQYF. DNA of the CDR3: TGTACCAGCAGCTTAGATCTGGGACTTAGATACGAGCAGTACTTC.

The sample holds many counts of this clonotype. The chain is built from TRBV20-1 and TRBJ2-5; 13 bases map to TRBD2. The CDR3 loop spans 15 amino acids. The J segment lost 4 bases and the V segment lost 4 bases, leaving 6 bases of the junction unmatched. The germline gives CDR1 DFQATT, CDR2 SNEGSKA (reference sequence). The CDR3 coding sequence is TGCAGTGCTATCCGGACTAGCGGGGGCCCAGAGACCCAGTACTTC. Protein: CSAIRTSGGPETQYF.

In its sample, this clonotype was seen many times. V usage is TRBV6-6 and J usage is TRBJ2-7, with TRBD1 identical over 8 bases. The CDR3 is 16 amino acids. Germline V lookup: CDR1 MNHNY, CDR2 SVGAGI (reference sequence). With V trimmed by 4 bases and J by 1 base, 9 bases remained unmatched. DNA of the CDR3: TGTGCCAGCAGTTCCACCTTAGACAGGGGATCCTACGAGCAGTACTTC. Translating gives CASSSTLDRGSYEQYF.